Below are 13 T cell receptor beta chains sequenced from a single sample in a study of blood T cell repertoires in COVID-19 (dated by TCRdb to about 2020). The protocol used for the library was the immunoSEQ multiplex PCR assay. The table comes from immuneACCESS by way of TCRdb, which keeps in-frame sequences with V and J called. Part of the clones is missing from these tables; in studies checked, under half for an unresolved V gene and the rest for unknown reasons. The sample table holds some 670,000 clones, of which around 90% were seen once. The top ten clones comprise over 0.2% of the sample. Source material: peripheral blood. Receptor source: a woman aged 18-35 years with acute or convalescent COVID-19.

This sequence joins TRBV29-1 and TRBJ2-2; D might be TRBD2 (7 bases). Trimming left V 3 bases short and J 1 base short, with 21 bases between. The CDR3 is 18 residues long. Per the germline V gene, CDR1 is SQVTM and CDR2 is ANQGSEA. The CDR3, as DNA: TGCAGCGTTGAGGAGATGGGGGGGCCAACACAGAACACCGGGGAGCTGTTTTTT. This gives the protein CSVEEMGGPTQNTGELFF.

The chain is built from TRBV7-9 and TRBJ1-2, with D perhaps matching TRBD1 (6 bases). V lost 5 bases and J lost 6, with 13 bases in between. Germline CDR1 reads SEHNR; CDR2 reads FQNEAQ (reference sequence). The length of the CDR3 is 13 residues. The CDR3 DNA follows: TGTGCCAGCAGCCTGGTGCAGGGGAATGGCTACACCTTC. This sequence encodes CASSLVQGNGYTF.

The CDR3 DNA is TGTGCCAGCGGAATCACTAGCGGGGGGGAATCACCATCCTACAATGAGCAGTTCTTC. The encoded protein is CASGITSGGESPSYNEQFF. V and J are TRBV9 and TRBJ2-1; 13 bases align to TRBD2. Trimming at V came to 7 bases and at J to 1 base, leaving 14 bases not matched to a gene. The CDR3 sequence is 19 residues long. Germline V gives CDR1 SGDLS, CDR2 YYNGEE.

The chain carries TRBV7-2 and TRBJ1-2; D is unresolved. Germline CDR1 SGHTA, CDR2 FQGNSA. The CDR3 totals 15 residues. V lost 3 bases and J 5 bases, leaving 16 bases between the germline ends. The DNA for the CDR3 is TGTGCCAGCAGCTTTACTCCGGAGAGTAGGTATGGCTACACCTTC. Protein product: CASSFTPESRYGYTF.

The V and J genes are TRBV14 and TRBJ1-1, with 7 bases fitting TRBD1. Germline V gene lookup returns CDR1 SGHDN and CDR2 FVKESK. The trim removed 5 bases at V and 11 bases at J, leaving 11 bases unmatched. This CDR3 is 13 amino acids long. CDR3 sequence reads: CASSATGEARAFF. The CDR3 DNA reads TGTGCCAGCAGCGCAACAGGGGAAGCGCGGGCTTTCTTT.

V usage is TRBV7-9 and J usage is TRBJ1-6; TRBD1 aligns across 10 bases. Germline CDR1 reads SEHNR; CDR2 reads FQNEAQ (reference sequence). The CDR3 totals 19 residues. The V gene end was trimmed by 4 bases and the J gene end by 0 bases; junction bases not matched to a gene: 9. The CDR3 reads CASSSPGQGPSSYNSPLHF. The CDR3 DNA reads as TGTGCCAGCAGCTCCCCGGGACAGGGGCCTAGCTCCTATAATTCACCCCTCCACTTT.

This clone appeared once. V gene TRBV4-1 combines with J gene TRBJ2-1, with 9 bases lining up with TRBD2. The CDR3 is 17 residues long. Per germline, CDR1 MGHRA and CDR2 YSYEKL. J lost 9 bases, V lost 2 bases, and 14 bases had no gene match. Written as DNA, the CDR3 is TGCGCCAGCAGCCAACCCCGGGAGTTAGCGGGGGCGGCTGAGCAGTTCTTC. Protein product: CASSQPRELAGAAEQFF.

The CDR3 here is CAWSRESNQPQHF. The CDR3 DNA is TGTGCCTGGAGCAGGGAAAGCAATCAGCCCCAGCATTTT. The V gene is TRBV30, the J gene TRBJ1-5; tentative D call: TRBD1 (5 bases). Trimming stripped 3 bases from V and 1 base from J, with 7 bases between. The CDR3 consists of 13 residues. In germline, CDR1 is GTSNPN, CDR2 SVGIG (reference sequence).

The chain uses TRBV4-1 and TRBJ2-2; TRBD2 matches at 7 bases. V shed 4 bases, J shed 4 bases, and the junction held 12 bases outside the gene matches. The CDR3 covers 17 residues. The germline CDR1 and CDR2 sequences are MGHRA and YSYEKL. The CDR3 region has the DNA TGCGCCAGCAGCCGTCTAGCGGACTCAGAGGGCACCGGGGAGCTGTTTTTT. The encoded protein is CASSRLADSEGTGELFF.

The rearrangement links TRBV18 to TRBJ2-6, with D unclear. The germline V and J ends were trimmed by 2 bases and 1 base, with 15 bases remaining between them. Germline loops: CDR1 KGHSH, CDR2 LQKENI. This CDR3 has 18 amino acids. CDR3 amino acids: CASSPGQVSLSGANVLTF. The CDR3 bases are TGTGCCAGCTCACCAGGCCAGGTCTCCCTTTCTGGGGCCAACGTCCTGACTTTC.

CDR3 loop: CASSPNSLSNQPQHF. The DNA of the CDR3 is TGTGCCAGCAGCCCTAACAGCCTTAGCAATCAGCCCCAGCATTTT. The chain joins TRBV7-6 to TRBJ1-5; no firm D call. Germline V gene lookup returns CDR1 SGHVS and CDR2 FNYEAQ. The CDR3 runs to 15 residues. Trimming took 5 bases from V and 0 from J, leaving 11 bases between them.

This chain connects TRBV10-2 to TRBJ1-5, with D hard to call. The V and J ends lost 6 bases and 0 bases respectively, with 9 bases between them. The length of the CDR3 is 14 residues. Per the germline V gene, CDR1 is WSHSY and CDR2 is SAAADI. The chain's CDR3 is CASRAGASNQPQHF. CDR3 nucleotides: TGCGCCAGCAGGGCTGGAGCTAGCAATCAGCCCCAGCATTTT.

V is TRBV11-3 and J is TRBJ2-1; 16 nucleotides agree with TRBD2. CDR1 is SGHNT and CDR2 is YENEEA in the germline V gene. After removal of 0 bases from V and 10 bases from J, the junction contained 12 bases not matched to a gene. The CDR3 runs 19 residues. CDR3 nucleotide sequence: TGTGCCAGCAGCTTAGACGGGACTAGCGGGGGGGCCACAGTTTTAGAGCAGTTCTTC. Protein: CASSLDGTSGGATVLEQFF.